This TCR beta chain comes out of a study of CD8 T cells in ankylosing spondylitis. Study-level points and caveats: Previous work reported some of these motif variants in the synovial fluid and blood of reactive arthritis. A TCR beta motif made of several highly homologous variants seemed typical of ankylosing spondylitis blood.

Making use of molecular barcodes, quantitative 5'-RACE generated TCR beta libraries. TCRdb re-analysed the 5' RACE reads in MiXCR, keeping a single row per CDR3 protein. The profile shows under 200,000 distinct CDR3 sequences, just over 9.5% of them singletons. Note on this clonotype: Antigen: not known.

CDR1 and CDR2 (germline): SGDLS, YYNGEE. With 3 bases removed from V and 1 base from J, the gap between germline ends came to 11 bases. The CDR3 is made up of 15 amino acids. The sequencing sample was made of blood, either unsorted or a sorted T cell fraction (not recorded which). This sequence was found in a female donor with ankylosing spondylitis or in good health (not recorded which). The V gene is TRBV9, the J gene TRBJ2-1; D call uncertain. CDR3 region: CASSASGLSYNEQFF. CDR3 nucleotides: TGTGCCAGCAGCGCTTCCGGGCTATCCTACAATGAGCAGTTCTTC. Together with reference TRBV9 and TRBJ2-1, the CDR3 gives the full variable domain: DSGVTQTPKHLITATGQRVTLRCSPRSGDLSVYWYQQSLDQGLQFLIQYYNGEERAKGNILERFSAQQFPDLHSELNLSSLELGDSALYFCASSASGLSYNEQFFGPGTRLTVL.